This T cell receptor beta chain was identified in a study of cytomegalovirus exposure and HLA in healthy donors. This clone has only one observation. Its antigen is as yet unknown. The junction and the germline gene differ at one end; a read error may be behind it. The PCR used 60 Vbeta and 13 Jbeta primers. Sequencing used immunoSEQ multiplex PCR; TCRdb keeps in-frame clones, though not all of them. The sample shows some 140,000 clones, more than 80% of them seen only once. Study outcomes and limitations: When analyzed later, a missense DCLRE1C variant was found to be linked to TCR beta V- and J-gene trimming.

The CDR3 covers 13 residues. Germline V gives CDR1 SSHAT, CDR2 FNYEAQ (reference sequence). The sample comprised PBMCs. The chain uses TRBV7-7 and TRBJ2-1, with 7 bases aligning to TRBD2. The source of this sequence is a woman aged 25 to 39 in good health and CMV-seropositive. The CDR3 DNA reads as TGTGCTAGCAGCCCAACCGCGGGGGTTGAGCAGTTCTTC. Protein product: CASSPTAGVEQFF. Drawing the rest from reference TRBV7-7 and TRBJ2-1, the complete variable domain is GAGVSQSPRYKVTKRGQDVTLRCDPISSHATLYWYQQALGQGPEFLTYFNYEAQPDKSGLPSDRFSAERPEGSISTLTIQRTEQRDSAMYRCASSPTAGVEQFFGPGTRLTVL.